This T cell receptor (beta chain) was captured in a study of technical replicates of blood from several donors. Trimming stripped 4 bases from V and 1 base from J, with 13 bases between. CDR3 length: 15 amino acids. Germline assignment: CDR1 PRHDT and CDR2 FYEKMQ (reference sequence). The data were produced by immunoSEQ multiplex PCR, yet TCRdb's version contains in-frame clones alone and is incomplete. This sample has just over 60,000 clones, with roughly 86% found just once. This chain uses TRBV13 with TRBJ1-1; D is possibly TRBD1 (6 bases). The receptor was derived from a human donor in good health. Some clones in this sample may be carry-over from other donors' samples. The sample taken for sequencing was PBMCs. This CDR3 is CASSSNGQPNTEAFF. CDR3 coding DNA: TGTGCCAGCAGCTCCAACGGACAGCCGAACACTGAAGCTTTCTTT.